A single sample gave rise to the 9 T cell receptor beta chains below, sequenced in a study of early T cells in non-severe SARS-CoV-2 infection. TCRdb used MiXCR to reprocess the 5' RACE reads, holding one entry per CDR3 protein. The sample holds under 20,000 distinct CDR3 sequences, over 5.5% seen once. The sample consisted of whole blood, taken at baseline. The receptors were gathered from an adult who was a healthcare worker with PCR-confirmed SARS-CoV-2 infection or an uninfected control (not recorded which).

This chain uses TRBV27 with TRBJ2-7; the D gene is possibly TRBD2 (5 bases). From germline, CDR1 is MNHEY and CDR2 SMNVEV (reference sequence). Trimming removed 5 bases from V and 4 bases from J, with 21 bases in between. CDR3 length: 16 residues. CDR3 bases: TGTGCCAGCAGTCTCAACGCGGGCCTAGTCTCGTACGAGCAGTACTTC. Translating it yields CASSLNAGLVSYEQYF.

This clonotype was counted between two and nine times. This sequence joins TRBV6-1 and TRBJ2-7; TRBD2 agrees at 9 bases. J gave up 3 bases and V 2 bases, and 8 bases lay outside the gene matches. This CDR3 comprises 16 residues. From germline, CDR1 is MNHNS and CDR2 SASEGT. The CDR3 nucleotides are TGTGCCAGCAGTGAACCGCTAGCGGGGTTATACTACGAGCAGTACTTC. It translates to CASSEPLAGLYYEQYF.

The table lists this clonotype with many counts. This rearrangement joins TRBV6-6 to TRBJ2-5, with 7 positions matching TRBD2. Losses at the gene ends were 5 bases for V and 4 bases for J; bases not matched to a gene: 10. CDR1 and CDR2 (germline): MNHNY, SVGAGI (reference sequence). The CDR3 is made up of 15 amino acids. The CDR3 here is CASSPPGGFIETQYF. The CDR3 DNA reads TGTGCCAGCAGTCCCCCGGGGGGTTTTATAGAGACCCAGTACTTC.

This clonotype was seen repeatedly, ten times or more. The V gene is TRBV20-1, the J gene TRBJ2-5, with TRBD2 as a possible D gene (5 bases). From germline, CDR1 is DFQATT and CDR2 SNEGSKA (reference sequence). CDR3 length: 20 amino acids. Trimming stripped 4 bases from V and 1 base from J, with 31 bases between. CDR3 sequence reads: CSAISPLGSSTSGSQETQYF. CDR3 bases: TGCAGTGCTATTAGCCCCCTCGGCTCATCTACTTCGGGGAGCCAAGAGACCCAGTACTTC.

This clonotype was picked up many times. The chain carries TRBV14 and TRBJ1-2, with 10 bases lining up with TRBD1. Germline V gene data show CDR1 as SGHDN and CDR2 as FVKESK. V was clipped by 3 bases and J by 2 bases; unmatched bases: 9. The CDR3 length is 17 residues. The CDR3 sequence is CASSHFLRDRGNYGYTF. In nucleotides, the CDR3 is TGTGCCAGCAGCCACTTCCTACGGGACAGGGGAAACTATGGCTACACCTTC.

The V gene is TRBV2, the J gene TRBJ2-7; 7 nucleotides line up with TRBD1. The germline gives CDR1 SNHLY, CDR2 FYNNEI. The CDR3 has 13 residues. V shed 4 bases and J 5 bases; nucleotides not matched to a gene: 5. The CDR3: CASSAGGNDEQYF. For the CDR3, the DNA is TGTGCCAGCAGTGCAGGGGGTAATGACGAGCAGTACTTC.

In its sample, this clonotype was seen many times. The chain recombines TRBV7-9 with TRBJ1-2, with D tentatively TRBD1 (6 bases). V lost 5 bases, J lost 5 bases, and 18 bases lay in between. Per the germline V gene, CDR1 is SEHNR and CDR2 is FQNEAQ (reference sequence). CDR3 length: 15 residues. The CDR3 sequence: CASSLGQPILYGYTF. In DNA, the CDR3 is TGTGCCAGCAGCCTAGGACAGCCAATTCTGTATGGCTACACCTTC.

The rearrangement links TRBV29-1 to TRBJ2-5, with 9 bases identical to TRBD1. CDR1 is SQVTM, CDR2 ANQGSEA, per germline. The CDR3 extends over 17 amino acids. The J segment lost 3 bases and the V segment lost 6 bases, leaving 17 bases of the junction unmatched. CDR3 sequence: CSVLLNPGDRVEETQYF. The CDR3 bases are TGCAGCGTCCTCTTAAACCCGGGGGACAGGGTAGAAGAGACCCAGTACTTC. Using reference TRBV29-1 and TRBJ2-5 for the parts outside the CDR3, the full variable domain is SAVISQKPSRDICQRGTSLTIQCQVDSQVTMMFWYRQQPGQSLTLIATANQGSEATYESGFVIDKFPISRPNLTFSTLTVSNMSPEDSSIYLCSVLLNPGDRVEETQYFGPGTRLLVL.

This clonotype was counted at least ten times. The chain joins TRBV20-1 to TRBJ1-1, with TRBD1 as a possible D gene (5 bases). Trimming removed 0 bases at V and 0 bases at J, with 17 bases between. The V gene's germline CDR1 is DFQATT and CDR2 SNEGSKA (reference sequence). This CDR3 comprises 17 residues. CDR3 sequence: CSARDSPGINLNTEAFF. CDR3 bases: TGCAGTGCTAGAGATTCTCCAGGGATCAATCTGAACACTGAAGCTTTCTTT.